The clone carrying this T cell receptor (beta chain) was seen ten or more times. The data originate from a study of Graves' ophthalmopathy and Graves' hyperthyroidism. A diagnosis was made from clinical symptoms together with serum thyroxine, TRAb, thyroid ultrasound and orbital computed tomography. PBMCs originated in less than 11 ml of fresh peripheral blood. The V gene lost 0 bases and the J gene lost 2 bases, with 5 bases spanning the gap. This CDR3 is built from 13 residues. The authors amplified TCR beta CDR3 regions from RNA transcripts. RT-PCR in the first round used HTBI primers; a second-round multiplex PCR followed. TCRdb independently ran MiXCR on the multiplex PCR reads; one entry per CDR3 protein. The sample shows 300,000 to 400,000 distinct CDR3 sequences, approximately 18% of them seen only once.

The receptor was isolated from an adult woman with stable Graves' hyperthyroidism. Specimen: peripheral blood. V is TRBV12-3 or TRBV12-4 and J is TRBJ2-7; D unclear. The CDR3 region has the DNA TGTGCCAGCAGTTTAGCTCTCCCCTACGAGCAGTACTTC. Amino acids: CASSLALPYEQYF.